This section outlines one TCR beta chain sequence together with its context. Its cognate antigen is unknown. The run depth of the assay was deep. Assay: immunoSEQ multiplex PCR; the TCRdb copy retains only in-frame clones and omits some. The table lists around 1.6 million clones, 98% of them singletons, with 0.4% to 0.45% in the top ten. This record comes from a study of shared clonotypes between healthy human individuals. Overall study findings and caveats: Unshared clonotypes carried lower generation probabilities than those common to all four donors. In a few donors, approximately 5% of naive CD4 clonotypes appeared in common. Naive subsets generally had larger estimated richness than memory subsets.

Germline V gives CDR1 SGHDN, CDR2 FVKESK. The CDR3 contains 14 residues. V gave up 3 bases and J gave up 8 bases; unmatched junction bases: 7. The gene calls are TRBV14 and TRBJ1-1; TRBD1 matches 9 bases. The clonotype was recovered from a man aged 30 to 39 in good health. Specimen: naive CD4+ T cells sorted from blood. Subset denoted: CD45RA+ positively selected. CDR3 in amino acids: CASSHRQGGTEAFF. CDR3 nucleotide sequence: TGTGCCAGCAGCCACAGACAGGGGGGAACCGAAGCTTTCTTT.